Listed here are 19 T cell receptor beta chains from one sample, sequenced in a study of OX40 agonist ivuxolimab in advanced cancers. Sequencing was performed with immunoSEQ multiplex PCR; in TCRdb, only in-frame clones are kept and a portion is missing. This table holds tens of thousands of clones, 80% found once. Source: CD4+ or CD8+ T cells sorted from blood, taken in a trial of the OX40 agonist ivuxolimab. The receptor set was obtained from an adult with an advanced solid tumor such as melanoma, head and neck, liver or kidney cancer.

This sequence joins TRBV9 and TRBJ2-2; 7 bases agree with TRBD2. Germline CDR1 reads SGDLS; CDR2 reads YYNGEE. The trim removed 2 bases at V and 4 bases at J, leaving 5 bases unmatched. This CDR3 is 15 amino acids long. The CDR3 loop reads CASSVRGEGTGELFF. The DNA of the CDR3 is TGTGCCAGCAGCGTTCGAGGGGAGGGCACCGGGGAGCTGTTTTTT.

The chain recombines TRBV5-8 with TRBJ2-3, with D perhaps matching TRBD2 (5 bases). Germline CDR1 is SGHTS and CDR2 is YDEGEE. There are 14 residues in the CDR3. With 0 bases removed from V and 2 bases from J, the gap between germline ends came to 7 bases. Written as DNA, the CDR3 is TGTGCCAGCAGCTTGGGAGCGGCCACAGATACGCAGTATTTT. Translated, it gives CASSLGAATDTQYF.

J is TRBJ2-1 and V is TRBV4-1; the D gene is possibly TRBD1 (7 bases). With 0 bases removed from V and 1 base from J, the gap between germline ends came to 13 bases. The germline V gene has CDR1 MGHRA and CDR2 YSYEKL. CDR3 length: 17 residues. CDR3 region: CASSQDPGGMSYNEQFF. CDR3 nucleotide sequence: TGCGCCAGCAGCCAAGATCCAGGGGGGATGTCCTACAATGAGCAGTTCTTC.

The chain employs TRBV5-4 and TRBJ1-1; no clear D gene. V was pared by 0 bases and J by 6 bases, with 12 bases between. In germline, CDR1 is SGHNT, CDR2 YYREEE (reference sequence). The CDR3 spans 14 residues. The CDR3 region is CASSLGFRSAEAFF. CDR3 bases: TGTGCCAGCAGCTTGGGGTTTAGAAGCGCTGAAGCTTTCTTT.

V gene TRBV19 combines with J gene TRBJ2-5; D is ambiguous. This CDR3 has 15 amino acids. Germline CDR1 and CDR2: LNHDA and SQIVND (reference sequence). V was clipped by 3 bases and J by 1 base, with 12 bases between them. This CDR3 reads CASSISGAAQETQYF. The CDR3 DNA is TGTGCCAGTAGTATTTCGGGCGCGGCCCAAGAGACCCAGTACTTC.

The chain has TRBV7-9 and TRBJ2-5, with 13 nucleotides matching TRBD2. V was clipped by 3 bases and J by 5 bases; unmatched bases: 9. From germline, CDR1 is SEHNR and CDR2 FQNEAQ (reference sequence). CDR3 length equals 17 residues. CDR3 sequence: CASSFRLAGGRQETQYF. The CDR3 bases are TGTGCCAGCAGCTTCAGACTAGCGGGAGGCCGCCAGGAGACCCAGTACTTC.

The J gene is TRBJ2-5, the V gene TRBV9; 10 bases map to TRBD2. The CDR3 spans 14 residues. Trimming took 4 bases from V and 5 from J; bases not matched to a gene: 5. Germline CDR1 and CDR2: SGDLS and YYNGEE. The CDR3 coding sequence is TGTGCCAGCAGCCCTAGCGGGAGTTCGGAGACCCAGTACTTC. It specifies CASSPSGSSETQYF.

Written as DNA, the CDR3 is TGTGCCAGCAACCTAGGACAGGGGGTATACGAGCAGTACTTC. Translation gives CASNLGQGVYEQYF. The chain joins TRBV2 to TRBJ2-7, with 10 bases lining up with TRBD1. Germline assignment: CDR1 SNHLY and CDR2 FYNNEI. The CDR3 runs 14 residues. J gave up 4 bases and V 7 bases, and 7 bases lay outside the gene matches.

The chain couples TRBV18 to TRBJ1-2, with no clear D. V lost 4 bases and J lost 7, with 16 bases in between. The CDR3 totals 14 residues. From germline, CDR1 is KGHSH and CDR2 LQKENI. CDR3 loop: CASSLEPASSGYTF. The DNA for the CDR3 is TGTGCCAGCTCACTGGAACCAGCCTCCTCTGGCTACACCTTC.

In DNA form, the CDR3 reads TGTGCCTGGAGTGTAAGTCTGGAGAATGAGCAGTTCTTC. This sequence encodes CAWSVSLENEQFF. This chain connects TRBV30 to TRBJ2-1; no clear D. The V gene lost 0 bases and the J gene lost 7 bases, with 10 bases spanning the gap. The CDR3 has 13 residues. From germline, CDR1 is GTSNPN and CDR2 SVGIG (reference sequence). The variable domain in full, with the rest retrieved from reference TRBV30 and TRBJ2-1, is SQTIHQWPATLVQPVGSPLSLECTVEGTSNPNLYWYRQAAGRGLQLLFYSVGIGQISSEVPQNLSASRPQDRQFILSSKKLLLSDSGFYLCAWSVSLENEQFFGPGTRLTVL.

The V gene is TRBV6-5, the J gene TRBJ1-1; a weak D match, TRBD1 (6 bases). Trimming cost V 10 bases and J 3 bases, with 18 bases left between them. Germline V gene sequence: CDR1 MNHEY, CDR2 SVGAGI. The CDR3 spans 14 residues. This CDR3 is CATLRGTGDTEAFF. The DNA for the CDR3 is TGTGCCACCCTAAGGGGGACGGGCGACACTGAAGCTTTCTTT.

In its sample, this clone was seen a few times. This sequence joins TRBV10-3 and TRBJ1-2, with D possibly matching TRBD1 (6 bases). V was shortened by 3 bases and J by 8 bases, with 16 bases between the two germline ends. This CDR3 comprises 14 residues. CDR1 ENHRY and CDR2 SYGVKD come from the germline V gene. Here the CDR3 reads CAISDRGEESGYTF. CDR3 sequence (DNA): TGTGCCATCAGTGACAGGGGTGAAGAATCCGGCTACACCTTC.

This chain uses TRBV27 with TRBJ1-2; D may be TRBD1 (5 bases). From germline, CDR1 is MNHEY and CDR2 SMNVEV (reference sequence). This CDR3 contains 13 residues. Trimming removed 6 bases at V and 3 bases at J, with 11 bases between. DNA for the CDR3: TGTGCCAGCAGCCCGGGACGGGACTATGGCTACACCTTC. Its protein is CASSPGRDYGYTF.

This chain joins TRBV2 and TRBJ2-2; D is possibly TRBD1 or TRBD2 (5 bases each). V lost 6 bases, J lost 1 base, and 9 bases lay in between. From germline, CDR1 is SNHLY and CDR2 FYNNEI. The CDR3 contains 14 residues. The CDR3 loop is CASRGVVNTGELFF. The CDR3 region has the DNA TGTGCCAGCAGGGGGGTCGTGAACACCGGGGAGCTGTTTTTT.

In its sample, this clone was seen a few times. The J gene is TRBJ1-6, the V gene TRBV6-4; no firm D call. The length of the CDR3 is 15 residues. From germline, CDR1 is MRHNA and CDR2 SNTAGT. V lost 2 bases and J 0 bases, leaving 5 bases between the germline ends. CDR3 coding DNA: TGTGCCAGCAGTGACGGCAGCTCCTATAATTCACCCCTCCACTTT. It yields the protein CASSDGSSYNSPLHF.

The chain has TRBV6-6 and TRBJ2-2; no reliable D call. V was cut by 6 bases and J by 8 bases, with 10 bases left in between. There are 12 residues in the CDR3. CDR1 and CDR2 (germline): MNHNY, SVGAGI (reference sequence). DNA of the CDR3: TGTGCCAGCAGGGACCCAGTTGGGGAGCTGTTTTTT. Its protein product is CASRDPVGELFF.

The V call is TRBV5-7, the J call TRBJ2-7; D not certain. TRBV5-7 is marked as an open reading frame, function uncertain. V was shortened by 4 bases and J by 5 bases, with 10 bases between the two germline ends. The length of the CDR3 is 12 residues. CDR3 sequence: CASSPPLNEQYV. The CDR3 nucleotides read TGTGCCAGCAGCCCCCCTTTGAACGAGCAGTACGTC.

This rearrangement joins TRBV9 to TRBJ2-3, with D perhaps matching TRBD1 (5 bases). The V end lost 0 bases, the J end lost 0 bases, and 8 bases lay between the germline ends. CDR1 is SGDLS and CDR2 is YYNGEE in the germline V gene. The CDR3 loop spans 15 amino acids. Here the CDR3 DNA reads TGTGCCAGCAGCGTAGGGGGCCTCAGCACAGATACGCAGTATTTT. Residues: CASSVGGLSTDTQYF. Drawing the rest from reference TRBV9 and TRBJ2-3, the complete variable domain is DSGVTQTPKHLITATGQRVTLRCSPRSGDLSVYWYQQSLDQGLQFLIQYYNGEERAKGNILERFSAQQFPDLHSELNLSSLELGDSALYFCASSVGGLSTDTQYFGPGTRLTVL.

The chain carries TRBV28 and TRBJ2-2; 9 bases agree with TRBD1. Germline trimming cut 11 bases from V and 2 bases from J; bases unmatched to any gene: 9. Germline V lookup: CDR1 MDHEN, CDR2 SYDVKM. The CDR3 totals 15 residues. The CDR3 region is CAAQTGGSNTGELFF. The CDR3 nucleotides are TGTGCCGCCCAAACAGGGGGCAGTAACACCGGGGAGCTGTTTTTT.